The present entry profiles one T cell receptor (beta chain) with its context. Deletions cut 5 bases from V and 4 bases from J, with 12 bases between. Germline V CDR1 and CDR2: LGHNT, FRNRAP. The CDR3 covers 14 residues. The data are from a study of blood T cell repertoires in COVID-19. The overall study: Sources were T cells, B-cell-depleted T cells, or PBMCs; the material itself was cDNA or gDNA.

Data came from immunoSEQ multiplex PCR; TCRdb stores just in-frame clones and leaves some out. The table lists over 350,000 clones, roughly 85% of them singletons. V gene TRBV12-5 combines with J gene TRBJ1-3; no clear D. The clonotype originates from a woman aged 25 to 39 with active or convalescent COVID-19. What was sequenced was peripheral blood. Here the CDR3 reads CASGKRGTGNTIYF. As DNA, the CDR3 is TGTGCTAGTGGTAAGCGGGGAACAGGAAACACCATATATTTT.